This T cell receptor beta chain is drawn from a study of response to subunit inactivated influenza vaccine. TCRdb reprocessed the RT-PCR reads with MiXCR, giving one entry per CDR3 protein. Of approximately 570,000 distinct CDR3 sequences in the sample, less than 10% are singletons; the top ten hold roughly 13%. This clonotype showed up just a few times. Its specificity is not known. Whole-study findings and limits: Few new T cells, the authors suggested, are recruited by each seasonal influenza vaccination.

CDR3 length equals 15 residues. Germline CDR1 SGHVS, CDR2 FNYEAQ. Trimming cost V 5 bases and J 4 bases; bases outside gene matches: 6. This chain joins TRBV7-6 and TRBJ2-7; 12 nucleotides align to TRBD2. Specimen: PBMCs from blood, collected roughly 24 months after vaccination. This TCR came from a man between 50 and 69 years old who received an inactivated influenza vaccine. The CDR3 bases are TGTGCCAGCAGCGCAACTAGCGGGAGGTTTTACGAGCAGTACTTC. The encoded protein is CASSATSGRFYEQYF.